Here is one TCR beta chain with its context. As yet, its antigen is unknown. The record originates from a study of blood T cells in healthy people across ages. The second PCR ran roughly 6 to 11 cycles with a sample-barcoded 5' primer and J-beta primers. Each cDNA molecule was tagged by a template-switch adaptor with 12 random nucleotides. Via MiXCR, TCRdb re-called the 5' RACE reads, giving one row per CDR3 protein. The sample carries hundreds of thousands of distinct CDR3 sequences, about 48% recorded once. V shed 1 base and J shed 4 bases, with 19 bases lying between them. The CDR3 sequence is 17 residues long. Germline CDR1 reads SGHVS; CDR2 reads FQNEAQ. Overall study results and limits: Higher diversity and more naive CD4+ cells were features of long-lived donors, compared to aged donors. TCR beta diversity, measured per million T cells, fell in a roughly linear way with age. A strong correlation was found between TCR beta diversity and the percentage of naive T cells.

J is TRBJ2-5 and V is TRBV7-8; D remains unclear. Sequenced: blood. This sequence was found in an elderly man in good health. CDR3 in amino acids: CASSLGRQTSWRETQYF. CDR3 DNA sequence: TGTGCCAGCAGCTTAGGTCGGCAGACATCCTGGAGAGAGACCCAGTACTTC.